This T cell receptor beta chain was recovered during a study of shared clonotypes between healthy human individuals (dated by TCRdb to 2019 to 2021). Background on the whole study: The cohort included a few men and two women between 18 and 49 years of age. Per donor, leukapheresis produced somewhere between about 0.94 and 8.9 billion PBMCs. To increase sequencing depth and limit assay-specific biases, TCR repertoire library preparation and sequencing were carried out by different laboratories using diverse techniques. To estimate repertoire size and how much clonotype sharing occurs between individuals, the study deeply sequenced the blood TCR repertoires of about 5 healthy adults. For each donor, three plates each were used for CD4 naive and CD4 memory, two plates were used for CD8 naive, and one plate was used for CD8 memory.

Notes on this clone: Its recognized antigen is unknown. Base qualities are not provided; no much larger clone lies one nucleotide away.

CD8 naive samples were obtained by positive selection for CCR7 among CD45RO-negative cells, yielding a CD45RA+CCR7+ population from which TemRA cells were excluded. Donors were healthy HIV-negative adults with no recently reported acute infections or vaccinations. Every donor was a Caucasian adult living in Nashville, Tennessee, USA. Blood was collected by leukapheresis, and PBMCs were isolated by Ficoll-Histopaque density gradient centrifugation and then cryopreserved in liquid nitrogen vapor phase. Purity and quantity of every magnetically sorted T cell population were checked by analytical flow cytometry. Each sorted fraction had its genomic DNA isolated and then quantified by UV absorbance on a Nanodrop 2000c. Using the deep immunoSEQ assay, TCR CDR3 regions were amplified from genomic DNA by multiplex PCR. Extracted genomic DNA from each cell subset was distributed evenly across all wells of several immunoSEQ 96-well plates, and each plate was treated as a replicate. Each replicate PCR for sorted subsets received around 200 ng genomic DNA, equal to about 30,000 T cell genomes. Purified libraries were quantified with a Qubit 3.0 fluorometer, sized on a Bioanalyzer 2100, and re-quantified with the KAPA Library Quantification kit. Every immunoSEQ 96-well plate was sequenced on a separate single-read 150-cycle Illumina NextSeq 550 flow cell. In the authors' own workflow: The immunoSEQ output contained only junctional sequences without quality scores, so filtering could not match that applied to full-length reads. Sequences were annotated with PyIR, a Python wrapper for IgBLAST v1.9, using IMGT germline references to assign V/J genes and CDR3. Reads with weak V/J assignments (E-value above 1e-6), missing CDR3, stop codons, out-of-frame junctions, or ambiguous translated residues were removed. A V3J clonotype was defined by an identical inferred V gene, J gene, and CDR3 amino acid sequence. Percentage overlap between repertoires was computed as shared unique clonotypes divided by the size of the smaller repertoire. RTK rarefaction, the Chao1 estimator, and Recon v2.1 estimates of unobserved clonotypes were used to assess repertoire richness. For all TCRbeta clonotypes obtained by the gDNA method from a handful of donors, generation probabilities were computed with OLGA. Sourced from immuneACCESS, this table was stored by TCRdb with only in-frame sequences that have V and J called. A share of the clones is absent; for the studies checked, an unresolved V gene accounts for under half, and the remainder has no known explanation. V, J and clone size were drawn from that table, and D and trimming were deduced from the DNA. Across this sample there are about 2 million clones, with about 95% seen only once. The ten largest account for 1.2% of the sample.

Ends trimmed: V by 0 bases, J by 14 bases; bases unmatched to a gene: 7. Reading the germline V gene gives CDR1 SGHRS and CDR2 YFSETQ. There are 13 amino acids in the CDR3, from cysteine to phenylalanine inclusive. The entry retains the CDR3 DNA only, 39 bases that are in frame from base 1. Points the paper makes about the study in general: Larger estimated clonotype richness was generally found for naive subsets than for memory subsets. Roughly 5% of naive CD4, 3.5% of naive CD8, about 2.5% of memory CD4, and around 0.42% of memory CD8 clonotypes were shared across a handful of donors. Because the study included only a small number of donors, the genetic and exposure-history diversity represented was limited. Based on pairwise subsampling, the degree of clonotype sharing among donors was expected to be affected by sequencing depth. Clonotypes shared by all four sorted-subset donors showed higher generation probabilities than non-shared clonotypes. Incomplete sequencing was indicated by rarefaction of sorted-subset datasets, despite the large sequencing depth. Sampling was limited to blood, and TCR repertoires in tissue likely differ from TCR repertoires in blood.

Sequenced sample: naive CD8+ T cells sorted from blood. The cell subset or site tag for this specimen amounts to: CD45RA+CCR7+. The rearranged chain carries TRBV5-1 and TRBJ1-1; 10 nucleotides in the junction match TRBD1. This clonotype was sampled from a man between 18 and 29 years old in good health. The CDR3 sequence is CASSLAGQGVYFF. The nucleotide sequence reads as follows: TGCGCCAGCAGCTTGGCTGGACAGGGGGTGTACTTCTTT.